In this sample, the clone carrying this T cell receptor beta chain turned up once. The antigen remains undetermined. This entry is derived from a study of beta chain features in type 1 diabetes. Study-wide points: Among patients, naive, central memory and Treg TCRB repertoires appeared more similar than among healthy donors. Shorter templates may be favored by PCR, equally so in patients and controls. Within each of all four CD4+ subsets, Type 1 diabetes patients had TCRB CDR3s that were moderately but significantly shorter. For TCRB rearrangement, an influence of HLA type remained unresolved here.

Expressed TCRB transcripts were sequenced because the entire RNA isolate underwent reverse transcription. Libraries were prepared by immunoSEQ multiplex PCR; TCRdb keeps only in-frame clonotypes and omits some of them. The data hold 250,000 or so clones, with approximately 15% observed a single time. The origin of this receptor is a man aged 30 to 45 with type 1 diabetes. Specimen: naive CD4+ T cells from blood.

The CDR3 loop is CASSLAPSGDVTDTQYF. CDR3 DNA sequence: TGCGCCAGCAGCTTGGCCCCTAGCGGGGATGTCACAGATACGCAGTATTTT. V is TRBV5-1 and J is TRBJ2-3; the match to TRBD2 covers 9 bases. In germline, CDR1 is SGHRS, CDR2 YFSETQ. J lost 2 bases, V lost 0 bases, and 7 bases had no gene match. This CDR3 region has 17 residues.